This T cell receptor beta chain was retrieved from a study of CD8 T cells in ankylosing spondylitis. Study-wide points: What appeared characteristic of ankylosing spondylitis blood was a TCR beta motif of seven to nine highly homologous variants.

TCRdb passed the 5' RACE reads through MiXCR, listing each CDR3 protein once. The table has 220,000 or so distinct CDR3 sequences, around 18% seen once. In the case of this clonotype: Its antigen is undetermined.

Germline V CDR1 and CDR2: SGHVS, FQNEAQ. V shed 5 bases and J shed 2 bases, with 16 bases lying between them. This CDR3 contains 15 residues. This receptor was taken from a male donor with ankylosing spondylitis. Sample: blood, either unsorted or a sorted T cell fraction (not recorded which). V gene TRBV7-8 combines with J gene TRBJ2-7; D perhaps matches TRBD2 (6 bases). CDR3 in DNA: TGTGCCAGCAGCCGCGGGGTTGGTACCACCTACGAGCAGTACTTC. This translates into CASSRGVGTTYEQYF.